The rows below give T cell receptor beta chains drawn from one sample of a study of breast tumors, draining lymph nodes, adjacent tissues. TCRdb used MiXCR to reprocess the multiplex PCR reads, holding one entry per CDR3 protein. Among 150,000 to 200,000 distinct CDR3 sequences, around a third were seen once, and the ten largest hold more than 3.5%. Sequences were obtained from axillary lymph node tissue. These receptors were taken from a female donor with breast cancer. Some clones in this sample may be carry-over from other donors' samples. Both conserved end residues are part of each CDR3.

length: 15; V: TRBV5-1; J: TRBJ2-2; CDR3: CASSSETTNTGELFF
length: 18; V: TRBV28; J: TRBJ2-4; CDR3: CASTSIAGGNFVKNIQYF
length: 14; V: TRBV15; J: TRBJ1-1; CDR3: CATSREAWNTEAFF
length: 15; V: TRBV4-3; J: TRBJ2-7; CDR3: CASSPDQGTPYEQYF
length: 15; V: TRBV12-3/TRBV12-4; J: TRBJ1-5; CDR3: CASSSLRTGGQPQHF
length: 15; V: TRBV10-2; J: TRBJ2-7; CDR3: CASSEGTGGTREQYF
length: 13; V: TRBV5-4; J: TRBJ2-1; CDR3: CASSYGTGTKQFF
length: 16; V: TRBV24-1; J: TRBJ2-1; CDR3: CATSTPGKGSYNEQFF
length: 13; V: TRBV7-4; J: TRBJ2-7; CDR3: CASSRGTGSEQYF
length: 15; V: TRBV30; J: TRBJ2-1; CDR3: CACNQGEGKNNEQFF
length: 13; V: TRBV30; J: TRBJ2-3; CDR3: CAWSVFGTDTQYF
length: 14; V: TRBV24-1; J: TRBJ2-3; CDR3: CATSDYRRTDTQYF
length: 11; V: TRBV6-2/TRBV6-3; J: TRBJ1-3; CDR3: CGARGGNTIYF
length: 16; V: TRBV20-1; J: TRBJ1-2; CDR3: CSASPRGRTSNYGYAF
length: 15; V: TRBV5-8; J: TRBJ1-6; CDR3: CASSLDPDADSPLHF
length: 13; V: TRBV5-8; J: TRBJ1-2; CDR3: CASSFLGAAGYTF
length: 16; V: TRBV20-1; J: TRBJ2-2; CDR3: CSAGTGLAGNTGELFF
length: 18; V: TRBV6-2/TRBV6-3; J: TRBJ2-7; CDR3: CASSYSRGLGANSYEQYF
length: 13; V: TRBV4-3; J: TRBJ2-7; CDR3: CASSQGVYYEQYF
length: 13; V: TRBV20-1; J: TRBJ2-1; CDR3: CSSEGTGVFRQFF
length: 15; V: TRBV5-1; J: TRBJ2-1; CDR3: CASSSGRGPYNEQFF
length: 14; V: TRBV9; J: TRBJ1-6; CDR3: CASSSGTANSPLHF
length: 15; V: TRBV25-1; J: TRBJ2-7; CDR3: CANSERGAQMGEQYF
length: 16; V: TRBV5-4; J: TRBJ1-3; CDR3: CASSSGTGAEGYTIYF
length: 15; V: TRBV2; J: TRBJ1-5; CDR3: CASSPGVDSNQPQHF
length: 14; V: TRBV5-1; J: TRBJ2-7; CDR3: CASSLSGPPYEQYF
length: 13; V: TRBV18; J: TRBJ2-7; CDR3: CASSPGLEREQYF
length: 13; V: TRBV5-8; J: TRBJ2-5; CDR3: CASSPRSQETQYF
length: 14; V: TRBV7-6; J: TRBJ1-1; CDR3: CASSRGLTGGAAFF
length: 15; V: TRBV27; J: TRBJ2-7; CDR3: CASSPAPESSYEQYF
length: 14; V: TRBV9; J: TRBJ1-2; CDR3: CASSSGGLYYGYTF
length: 12; V: TRBV12-5; J: TRBJ2-7; CDR3: CASTRGSYEQYF
length: 16; V: TRBV5-1; J: TRBJ1-4; CDR3: CASSYQGASTNEKLFF
length: 14; V: TRBV2; J: TRBJ2-2; CDR3: CASRDRAATGELFF
length: 15; V: TRBV20-1; J: TRBJ1-2; CDR3: CSARPPGQANYGYTF
length: 16; V: TRBV6-1; J: TRBJ2-1; CDR3: CASSEAGGRAGNEQFF
length: 16; V: TRBV6-5; J: TRBJ2-2; CDR3: CASSHSGGGATGELFF
length: 16; V: TRBV5-1; J: TRBJ2-5; CDR3: CASSLGSQGKGETQYF
length: 17; V: TRBV5-1; J: TRBJ1-6; CDR3: CASSLLTASSYNSPLHF
length: 17; V: TRBV7-9; J: TRBJ2-1; CDR3: CASSSPASGSTYNEQFF
length: 19; V: TRBV24-1; J: TRBJ1-5; CDR3: CATRNGQGVRTWQGQPQHF
length: 12; V: TRBV20-1; J: TRBJ2-7; CDR3: CSAGPPAYEQYF
length: 13; V: TRBV10-3; J: TRBJ2-3; CDR3: CAISDRASDTQYF
length: 16; V: TRBV20-1; J: TRBJ2-3; CDR3: CSASSNWMGDTDTQYF
length: 15; V: TRBV27; J: TRBJ1-3; CDR3: CASSSWPISGNTIYF
length: 12; V: TRBV27; J: TRBJ1-2; CDR3: CASRTGGGGYTF
length: 18; V: TRBV7-2; J: TRBJ2-1; CDR3: CASSSGTGSGRAFVEQFF
length: 13; V: TRBV20-1; J: TRBJ1-2; CDR3: CSVIDDTGYGYTF
length: 18; V: TRBV20-1; J: TRBJ2-5; CDR3: CSASGGQGWLAGQETQYF
length: 15; V: TRBV7-9; J: TRBJ2-7; CDR3: CASSLGVVGPWEQYF
length: 13; V: TRBV7-9; J: TRBJ1-6; CDR3: CASSSTLGSPLHF
length: 16; V: TRBV12-3/TRBV12-4; J: TRBJ2-2; CDR3: CASLRGTGTNTGELFF
length: 14; V: TRBV6-6; J: TRBJ1-5; CDR3: CASSLDVVGQPQHF